The entry that follows covers one TCR beta chain sequence. TCRdb re-analyzed the 5' RACE reads; it lists each CDR3 protein once, without DNA. This repertoire includes 550,000 to 600,000 distinct CDR3 sequences. These data originate in a study of T cells expressing NK-cell markers. Study details: Seven sequenced donors out of eight were HCMV-seropositive, one seronegative.

The CDR3 spans 14 residues. The V gene's germline CDR1 is MDHEN and CDR2 SYDVKM. The rearrangement uses TRBV28 and TRBJ2-7; the TCRdb D gene call, TRBD2, has no DNA to confirm it. Sequenced: blood T cells: a sorted CD56 or NKG2C T cell subset, CD4+ or CD8+ T cells, or bulk PBMC T cells (not recorded which). The TCR was taken from a man younger than 35 in good health. The CDR3 spells CASSPGTSTYEQYF. Supplemented by reference TRBV28 and TRBJ2-7, the full variable domain reads DVKVTQSSRYLVKRTGEKVFLECVQDMDHENMFWYRQDPGLGLRLIYFSYDVKMKEKGDIPEGYSVSREKKERFSLILESASTNQTSMYLCASSPGTSTYEQYFGPGTRLTVT.